Below are 31 T cell receptor beta chains sequenced from a single sample in a study of cytomegalovirus exposure and HLA in healthy donors. The protocol was immunoSEQ multiplex PCR, while the TCRdb copy is restricted to in-frame clones and leaves out a portion. The table includes around 69,000 clones, around 96% detected once. The sequencing input was PBMCs. Receptors were obtained from a young woman in good health and CMV-seropositive.

The CDR3, as DNA: TGTGCCAGCATCGACAGGGGGCGAGCAGATACGCAGTATTTT. It yields the protein CASIDRGRADTQYF. The chain combines TRBV6-5 with TRBJ2-3, with 10 positions matching TRBD1. Germline V gene lookup returns CDR1 MNHEY and CDR2 SVGAGI. The CDR3 runs to 14 residues. J gave up 4 bases and V 7 bases, and 5 bases lay outside the gene matches.

This clone has just one count. The rearrangement joins TRBV2 to TRBJ2-1, with 11 bases matching TRBD2. Trimming cost V 0 bases and J 7 bases; bases outside gene matches: 8. The CDR3 runs 17 residues. Germline values: CDR1 SNHLY, CDR2 FYNNEI. The CDR3 sequence is CASSEALTSGRDNEQFF. DNA of the CDR3: TGTGCCAGCAGTGAAGCGCTTACTAGCGGGAGAGATAATGAGCAGTTCTTC.

The gene calls are TRBV9 and TRBJ2-7; 11 bases are a match to TRBD2. Germline CDR1 SGDLS, CDR2 YYNGEE. J was trimmed by 4 bases and V by 4 bases; bases with no gene match: 4. This CDR3 has 14 residues. This chain's CDR3 is CASSTTSGSYEQYF. The CDR3 DNA reads as TGTGCCAGCAGCACAACTAGCGGGAGTTACGAGCAGTACTTC.

The gene calls are TRBV4-2 and TRBJ2-7; D is unresolved. With 2 bases removed from V and 9 bases from J, the gap between germline ends came to 11 bases. CDR3 size: 12 residues. Germline V gene data show CDR1 as LGHNA and CDR2 as YNFKEQ. The CDR3 is CASSQPHPGQYF. For the CDR3, the DNA is TGTGCCAGCAGCCAACCACACCCAGGGCAGTACTTC.

V gene TRBV6-5 combines with J gene TRBJ2-7; 7 bases are a match to TRBD1. Germline CDR1 reads MNHEY; CDR2 reads SVGAGI. J was trimmed by 6 bases and V by 6 bases; bases with no gene match: 5. The CDR3 consists of 12 residues. The CDR3 loop reads CASSVNRGEQYF. In DNA, the CDR3 is TGTGCCAGCAGCGTGAACAGGGGCGAGCAGTACTTC.

The J gene is TRBJ2-3, the V gene TRBV29-1, with TRBD2 identical over 7 bases. The CDR3 is made up of 18 amino acids. Trimming removed 6 bases from V and 0 bases from J; junction bases left unmatched: 18. Germline loops: CDR1 SQVTM, CDR2 ANQGSEA. CDR3: CSVAFGGTGRSSTDTQYF. In DNA, the CDR3 is TGCAGCGTCGCTTTCGGGGGGACGGGGCGTTCTAGCACAGATACGCAGTATTTT.

The chain links TRBV5-1 to TRBJ1-1; no firm D call. The CDR3 is 14 amino acids. The V gene lost 7 bases and the J gene lost 5 bases, with 18 bases spanning the gap. Per germline, CDR1 SGHRS and CDR2 YFSETQ. The CDR3 sequence is CASGLREGGTEAFF. The CDR3 region has the DNA TGCGCCAGCGGCCTGCGGGAGGGAGGAACTGAAGCTTTCTTT.

V gene TRBV2 combines with J gene TRBJ1-1, with 7 bases aligning to TRBD1. The CDR3 runs to 12 residues. The V segment lost 6 bases and the J segment 4 bases; nucleotides outside the gene matches: 2. Germline CDR1 reads SNHLY; CDR2 reads FYNNEI. The CDR3 loop reads CASRSGGTEAFF. CDR3 DNA sequence: TGTGCCAGCAGATCAGGGGGCACTGAAGCTTTCTTT.

V is TRBV6-1 and J is TRBJ2-2; D not certain. Trimming stripped 6 bases from V and 7 bases from J, with 12 bases between. The CDR3 contains 13 residues. The V gene's germline CDR1 is MNHNS and CDR2 SASEGT. The CDR3 is CASRATVVGELFF. CDR3 nucleotides: TGTGCCAGCAGGGCTACAGTTGTCGGGGAGCTGTTTTTT.

The rearrangement links TRBV10-3 to TRBJ2-1; a possible D gene is TRBD2 (6 bases). The germline V gene has CDR1 ENHRY and CDR2 SYGVKD. This CDR3 has 16 amino acids. V was trimmed by 4 bases and J by 4 bases, leaving 17 bases between them. Written as DNA, the CDR3 is TGTGCCATCAGTGTAACCCGGGCCGGACTATACAATGAGCAGTTCTTC. Translating gives CAISVTRAGLYNEQFF.

This chain links TRBV29-1 with TRBJ2-1, with 10 nucleotides matching TRBD2. This CDR3 has 16 amino acids. Germline V gives CDR1 SQVTM, CDR2 ANQGSEA. After removal of 3 bases from V and 9 bases from J, the junction contained 14 bases not matched to a gene. The DNA for the CDR3 is TGCAGCGTTGATAAGCTTGTAGCGGGAGGCCGTGGTGAGCAGTTCTTC. Translating it yields CSVDKLVAGGRGEQFF.

The chain links TRBV28 to TRBJ2-7, with D perhaps matching TRBD1 (5 bases). CDR1 and CDR2 from the germline V gene are MDHEN and SYDVKM. This CDR3 is 15 amino acids long. V lost 6 bases and J 3 bases, leaving 18 bases between the germline ends. CDR3 in DNA: TGTGCCAGCAGGTCCCTGGCAGGGCCCCGCTACGAGCAGTACTTC. As protein: CASRSLAGPRYEQYF.

DNA for the CDR3: TGCGCCAGCAGCACGGGCACCGGGACATCCTCCGGGGAGCTGTTTTTT. Translation gives CASSTGTGTSSGELFF. This rearrangement joins TRBV5-1 to TRBJ2-2; a possible D gene is TRBD1 (6 bases). Germline CDR1 and CDR2: SGHRS and YFSETQ. Trimming stripped 4 bases from V and 6 bases from J, with 19 bases between. CDR3 length equals 16 residues.

This chain links TRBV5-1 with TRBJ2-7; D perhaps matches TRBD1 (6 bases). The CDR3 spans 15 residues. Deletions cut 4 bases from V and 3 bases from J, with 17 bases between. The V gene's germline CDR1 is SGHRS and CDR2 YFSETQ. CDR3 region: CASSRLGAQYYEQYF. The DNA of the CDR3 is TGCGCCAGCAGCAGATTGGGGGCCCAGTACTACGAGCAGTACTTC.

The genes are TRBV7-8 and TRBJ2-7, with 7 bases matching TRBD1. The V gene end was trimmed by 4 bases and the J gene end by 7 bases; junction bases not matched to a gene: 13. The V gene's germline CDR1 is SGHVS and CDR2 FQNEAQ. The CDR3 runs to 15 residues. The CDR3, as DNA: TGTGCCAGCAGCTCCCGACAGGGTCTATTTTGGGAGCAGTACTTC. Amino acid sequence: CASSSRQGLFWEQYF.

The genes are TRBV29-1 and TRBJ1-2; 9 bases match TRBD1. The CDR3 sequence is 13 residues long. CDR1 is SQVTM and CDR2 is ANQGSEA in the germline V gene. V trimming: 7 bases; J trimming: 4 bases; junction bases outside the gene matches: 7. DNA for the CDR3: TGCAGCGCCACAGGGGGCGTAGGCTATGGCTACACCTTC. Protein sequence: CSATGGVGYGYTF.

This clone showed up just once. V and J are TRBV28 and TRBJ2-7; D ambiguous. V was clipped by 6 bases and J by 0 bases, with 12 bases between them. Germline CDR1 and CDR2: MDHEN and SYDVKM. The CDR3 is made up of 14 amino acids. The CDR3 reads CASRPISASYEQYF. The CDR3 DNA follows: TGTGCCAGCAGGCCAATCAGCGCCTCCTACGAGCAGTACTTC.

This clone has only one observation. This chain uses TRBV5-1 with TRBJ2-5; TRBD2 matches at 12 bases. Per germline, CDR1 SGHRS and CDR2 YFSETQ. CDR3 length: 15 residues. The V and J ends lost 4 bases and 5 bases, in that order; junction bases with no gene match: 6. CDR3 in amino acids: CASSRTSGNSETQYF. CDR3 DNA: TGCGCCAGCAGCCGGACTAGCGGGAACAGCGAGACCCAGTACTTC.

The chain uses TRBV7-2 and TRBJ2-5; 9 nucleotides agree with TRBD2. Trimming removed 7 bases from V and 2 bases from J; junction bases left unmatched: 5. Germline CDR1 is SGHTA and CDR2 is FQGNSA. The CDR3 has 14 amino acids. The CDR3: CASNGLAGQETQYF. Written as DNA, the CDR3 is TGTGCCAGCAACGGGCTAGCGGGACAAGAGACCCAGTACTTC.

V is TRBV27 and J is TRBJ1-1, with 9 nucleotides matching TRBD1. V shed 3 bases and J 6 bases; nucleotides not matched to a gene: 5. The CDR3 is 14 amino acids. Germline CDR1 and CDR2: MNHEY and SMNVEV (reference sequence). CDR3 nucleotides: TGTGCCAGCAGTTTTGCAACAGGGGGCTCTGAAGCTTTCTTT. Protein: CASSFATGGSEAFF.

The V call is TRBV5-6, the J call TRBJ1-4; D ambiguous. The germline V gene has CDR1 SGHDT and CDR2 YYEEEE. The CDR3 runs to 14 residues. V lost 2 bases to trimming and J lost 4 bases, with 9 bases between them. CDR3 nucleotides: TGTGCCAGCAGCTTTCTGGGAGTTAATGAAAAACTGTTTTTT. Protein product: CASSFLGVNEKLFF.

The chain carries TRBV10-1 and TRBJ2-7, with 8 nucleotides matching TRBD1. Germline V gives CDR1 WNHNN, CDR2 SYGVQD (reference sequence). CDR3 length: 16 amino acids. Trimming took 11 bases from V and 4 from J; bases not matched to a gene: 19. The CDR3: CACPGQGKIRSYEQYF. The CDR3 nucleotides read TGCGCCTGCCCAGGACAGGGAAAAATTCGTTCGTACGAGCAGTACTTC.

V and J are TRBV18 and TRBJ2-7; tentative D call: TRBD1 (5 bases). CDR1 is KGHSH, CDR2 LQKENI, per germline. Trimming shortened V by 4 bases and J by 3 bases, and 13 bases separated the two germline ends. The CDR3 has 14 amino acids. The DNA of the CDR3 is TGTGCCAGCTCACAGGAACTGGGGCTCTACGAGCAGTACTTC. It is translated as CASSQELGLYEQYF.

In its sample, this clone was seen a few times. The chain carries TRBV28 and TRBJ2-3, with 10 nucleotides matching TRBD2. CDR1 MDHEN and CDR2 SYDVKM come from the germline V gene. J gave up 5 bases and V 7 bases, and 15 bases lay outside the gene matches. This CDR3 contains 17 residues. This chain's CDR3 is CASTPYRATSGEDTQYF. Here the CDR3 DNA reads TGTGCCAGCACCCCCTACAGGGCTACTAGCGGGGAAGATACGCAGTATTTT.

This chain uses TRBV28 with TRBJ2-1; a possible D gene is TRBD1 (6 bases). This CDR3 has 14 residues. CDR1 MDHEN and CDR2 SYDVKM come from the germline V gene. V was pared by 3 bases and J by 5 bases, with 11 bases between. As DNA, the CDR3 is TGTGCCAGCAGTTTTGGGGACACCCACAATGAGCAGTTCTTC. This gives the protein CASSFGDTHNEQFF.

The V call is TRBV6-1, the J call TRBJ2-1; D gene uncertain. The CDR3 length is 11 residues. Germline values: CDR1 MNHNS, CDR2 SASEGT. Trimming removed 1 base from V and 10 bases from J, with 5 bases in between. The DNA of the CDR3 is TGTGCCAGCAGTGAAGTAGAGGAGCAGTTCTTC. Residues: CASSEVEEQFF.

V is TRBV14 and J is TRBJ1-3; tentatively, D is TRBD1 (6 bases). This CDR3 is 15 amino acids long. Deletions cut 3 bases from V and 4 bases from J, with 13 bases between. CDR1 is SGHDN, CDR2 FVKESK, per germline. CDR3 coding DNA: TGTGCCAGCAGCCAGAACAGGGTGGCCGGAAACACCATATATTTT. It yields the protein CASSQNRVAGNTIYF.

This chain connects TRBV19 to TRBJ2-7, with 11 bases identical to TRBD1. Germline V gene data show CDR1 as LNHDA and CDR2 as SQIVND (reference sequence). This CDR3 has 16 residues. The trim removed 6 bases at V and 5 bases at J, leaving 12 bases unmatched. CDR3 bases: TGTGCCAGTAGCCGGGCGGACAGGGGGCTAAACCACGAGCAGTACTTC. Translated: CASSRADRGLNHEQYF.

This chain uses TRBV11-2 with TRBJ2-7; 9 bases are a match to TRBD2. The ends lost 6 bases at V and 1 base at J; junction bases unmatched: 10. The CDR3 runs 16 residues. Germline V CDR1 and CDR2: SGHAT, FQNNGV. The CDR3 is CASRKISGSRSYEQYF. Here the CDR3 DNA reads TGTGCCAGCAGGAAGATTAGCGGGAGTCGGTCCTACGAGCAGTACTTC. Filled out from reference TRBV11-2 and TRBJ2-7, the complete variable domain reads EAGVAQSPRYKIIEKRQSVAFWCNPISGHATLYWYQQILGQGPKLLIQFQNNGVVDDSQLPKDRFSAERLKGVDSTLKIQPAKLEDSAVYLCASRKISGSRSYEQYFGPGTRLTVT.

The chain recombines TRBV10-3 with TRBJ1-5, with a possible D match to TRBD1 (6 bases). V was pared by 3 bases and J by 4 bases, with 19 bases between. Germline V gene lookup returns CDR1 ENHRY and CDR2 SYGVKD. The CDR3 sequence is 17 residues long. CDR3 bases: TGTGCCATCAGTGAATCTGGACAGACGGGCCCTAATCAGCCCCAGCATTTT. It is translated as CAISESGQTGPNQPQHF.

The chain recombines TRBV7-9 with TRBJ2-1, with 7 bases lining up with TRBD2. J lost 5 bases, V lost 1 base, and 8 bases had no gene match. CDR1 is SEHNR, CDR2 FQNEAQ, per germline (reference sequence). The CDR3 length is 16 residues. The CDR3 here is CASSLETSGENNEQFF. In DNA, the CDR3 is TGTGCCAGCAGCTTAGAAACCAGCGGGGAGAACAATGAGCAGTTCTTC.